The entry below gives a single T cell receptor beta chain sequence along with its context. Its antigen is unidentified. The data originate from a study of cytomegalovirus exposure and HLA in healthy donors. Overall study results and limits: An apparent linkage of common viral pathogens to several of the most significant clusters emerged in a later analysis. When a later analysis compared HLA-associated TCR beta chains with equally common others, the HLA-associated chains turned out to be more clonally expanded and to have lower generation probabilities.

With 60 Vbeta and 13 Jbeta primers, the PCR was carried out. The table came from immunoSEQ multiplex PCR; TCRdb's copy has only in-frame clones and leaves some out. The sample has 100,000 to 150,000 clones. This CDR3 spans 14 amino acids. Germline values: CDR1 SNHLY, CDR2 FYNNEI. The V gene end was trimmed by 7 bases and the J gene end by 7 bases; junction bases not matched to a gene: 9. The TCR sequence derives from a man aged 30-40 years in good health and CMV-seronegative. The V and J genes are TRBV2 and TRBJ2-7, with 11 bases matching TRBD2. Specimen: PBMCs. The CDR3 region is CASTPLAGVKEQYF. The CDR3 DNA reads as TGTGCCAGCACTCCACTAGCGGGAGTGAAAGAGCAGTACTTC.